The clone carrying this TCR beta chain was counted only a few times. Its matching antigen is unknown. Trimming removed 7 bases at V and 3 bases at J, with 9 bases between. This CDR3 spans 12 amino acids. The germline V gene has CDR1 MNHNY and CDR2 SVGAGI (reference sequence). The record originates from a study of lymphopenia after photon versus proton radiotherapy. The study's findings and limits: Only patients who died were analyzed for survival; proton advantage is unproven.

TCRdb's copy holds only in-frame clones and misses some; the assay was immunoSEQ multiplex PCR. The sample records approximately 25,000 clones, about 82% being singletons. Sequencing was performed on peripheral blood, taken from a patient treated with proton-based radiotherapy. The TCR was taken from a woman in her seventies with pancreatic cancer. The chain joins TRBV6-6 to TRBJ1-1; D gene unclear. The CDR3 DNA follows: TGTGCCAGCACCCCATCGGACACTGAAGCTTTCTTT. It translates to CASTPSDTEAFF.